Presented here are 30 T cell receptor beta chains from one specimen sequenced in a study of blood T cell repertoires in COVID-19. Produced via immunoSEQ multiplex PCR; TCRdb's table is partial and in-frame only. Among about 39,000 clones, approximately 88% were seen once, and the ten largest hold roughly 15%. Sequenced: peripheral blood. The source is a man aged 50-60 years with active or convalescent COVID-19.

This clone has a handful of counts. The gene calls are TRBV7-9 and TRBJ1-5; 12 nucleotides align to TRBD1. Trimming removed 5 bases from V and 7 bases from J; junction bases left unmatched: 3. This CDR3 region has 14 residues. Per the germline V gene, CDR1 is SEHNR and CDR2 is FQNEAQ (reference sequence). The CDR3 loop reads CASSQGQGAQPQHF. The CDR3 DNA follows: TGTGCCAGCAGCCAGGGACAGGGGGCACAGCCCCAGCATTTT. Full variable domain (rest looked up from reference TRBV7-9 and TRBJ1-5): DTGVSQNPRHKITKRGQNVTFRCDPISEHNRLYWYRQTLGQGPEFLTYFQNEAQLEKSRLLSDRFSAERPKGSFSTLEIQRTEQGDSAMYLCASSQGQGAQPQHFGDGTRLSIL.

This clone has more than one count but fewer than ten. The rearrangement joins TRBV21-1 to TRBJ2-5; the D call of TRBD2 is as the table states it, not checked on the DNA. TRBV21-1 is shown as a pseudogene. The CDR3 has 13 amino acids. The CDR3 DNA sequence: TGTGCCAGCAGCAAAGTAGGAGAGGAGACCCAGTACTTC. This translates into CASSKVGEETQYF.

V gene TRBV12-3 or TRBV12-4 combines with J gene TRBJ2-7; the D gene is possibly TRBD1 (6 bases). The CDR3 runs to 12 residues. V lost 5 bases to trimming and J lost 7 bases, with 12 bases between them. CDR3 DNA sequence: TGTGCCAGCAGTACGCAGGGGTGGGAGCAGTACTTC. It translates to CASSTQGWEQYF.

This chain connects TRBV9 to TRBJ1-6; D possibly corresponds to TRBD1 (6 bases). The CDR3 loop spans 14 amino acids. Germline-derived CDR1 and CDR2 are SGDLS and YYNGEE. The ends were cut back, 0 bases at V and 10 bases at J, with 11 bases in the middle. CDR3 in DNA: TGTGCCAGCAGCGTAGGAGGGACAAACTCACCCCTCCACTTT. This translates into CASSVGGTNSPLHF.

The chain combines TRBV7-3 with TRBJ1-1; possible D gene TRBD1, 6 bases. Trimming took off 2 bases at V and 5 bases at J, with 12 bases between the two ends. CDR1 is SGHTA and CDR2 is FQGTGA in the germline V gene. The CDR3 runs to 14 residues. The CDR3 coding sequence is TGTGCCAGCAGCTTAGGCATCCAGGGGACTGAAGCTTTCTTT. Its protein product is CASSLGIQGTEAFF.

This clone was seen a handful of times. The rearrangement joins TRBV5-1 to TRBJ1-1, with 7 bases aligning to TRBD1. The CDR3 totals 14 residues. Trimming cost V 4 bases and J 0 bases; bases outside gene matches: 3. Germline CDR1 is SGHRS and CDR2 is YFSETQ. The CDR3 region is CASSTQGVNTEAFF. The CDR3 DNA reads TGCGCCAGCAGCACCCAGGGGGTGAACACTGAAGCTTTCTTT.

The genes are TRBV25-1 and TRBJ1-2; possibly TRBD1 for D (6 bases). V was shortened by 5 bases and J by 0 bases, with 13 bases between the two germline ends. The V gene's germline CDR1 is MGHDK and CDR2 SYGVNS. The CDR3 consists of 15 residues. The CDR3 loop reads CASSPTGKANYGYTF. CDR3 DNA sequence: TGTGCCAGCAGTCCCACAGGGAAAGCTAACTATGGCTACACCTTC.

The chain combines TRBV5-1 with TRBJ1-3; D ambiguous. The CDR3 sequence is 15 residues long. Trimming shortened V by 5 bases and J by 10 bases, and 22 bases separated the two germline ends. CDR1 and CDR2 (germline): SGHRS, YFSETQ. DNA for the CDR3: TGCGCCAGCAGTCCCGACATACCCCTCGGAAGGACCATATATTTT. Its translation: CASSPDIPLGRTIYF.

This clone was picked up a small number of times. The chain links TRBV7-9 to TRBJ2-1, with 13 bases matching TRBD2. From germline, CDR1 is SEHNR and CDR2 FQNEAQ (reference sequence). With V trimmed by 5 bases and J by 6 bases, 4 bases remained unmatched. The CDR3 is 15 residues long. The CDR3, as DNA: TGTGCCAGCAGCCGGACTAGCGGGGGTCTCAATGAGCAGTTCTTC. This encodes CASSRTSGGLNEQFF.

The chain has TRBV19 and TRBJ1-5; D remains ambiguous. Germline V gene lookup returns CDR1 LNHDA and CDR2 SQIVND (reference sequence). CDR3 size: 13 residues. Trimming removed 5 bases at V and 3 bases at J, with 8 bases between. CDR3 residues: CASSGQLNQPQHF. The CDR3 DNA reads TGTGCCAGTAGTGGGCAACTCAATCAGCCCCAGCATTTT.

The chain employs TRBV28 and TRBJ1-5; D is unclear. The CDR3 is 13 amino acids. Germline V lookup: CDR1 MDHEN, CDR2 SYDVKM. Trimming left V 4 bases short and J 5 bases short, with 9 bases between. The DNA for the CDR3 is TGTGCCAGCAGTTCGGGTGCGTATCAGCCCCAGCATTTT. It is translated as CASSSGAYQPQHF.

The V and J genes are TRBV3-1 (or the pseudogene TRBV3-2) and TRBJ2-1, with 7 positions matching TRBD1. After removal of 0 bases from V and 5 bases from J, the junction contained 16 bases not matched to a gene. This CDR3 contains 19 residues. Germline values: CDR1 LGHDT, CDR2 YNNKEL (reference sequence). For the CDR3, the DNA is TGTGCCAGCAGCCAAGATAAGACAGGGATGGGACGTTGGGACAATGAGCAGTTCTTC. Amino acids: CASSQDKTGMGRWDNEQFF.

The chain links TRBV5-1 to TRBJ2-3, with 14 positions matching TRBD2. The V gene end was trimmed by 4 bases and the J gene end by 1 base; junction bases not matched to a gene: 8. CDR3 length: 18 amino acids. Germline V CDR1 and CDR2: SGHRS, YFSETQ. DNA of the CDR3: TGCGCCAGCAGCCGGACTAGCGGGGGGACAAGGGGCACAGATACGCAGTATTTT. Protein product: CASSRTSGGTRGTDTQYF.

The chain uses TRBV29-1 and TRBJ1-1, with D unclear. In germline, CDR1 is SQVTM, CDR2 ANQGSEA. This CDR3 region has 13 residues. V lost 7 bases and J lost 4, with 16 bases in between. The CDR3 nucleotides read TGCAGCGCCGAGAGGGCAGTAAGCACTGAAGCTTTCTTT. Its protein is CSAERAVSTEAFF.

The V gene is TRBV6-6, the J gene TRBJ2-5; the match to TRBD2 covers 15 bases. Germline trimming cut 6 bases from V and 5 bases from J; bases unmatched to any gene: 4. The CDR3 sequence is 15 residues long. Looked up from germline, CDR1 is MNHNY and CDR2 is SVGAGI (reference sequence). The chain's CDR3 is CASRGLAGGGETQYF. DNA for the CDR3: TGTGCCAGCAGGGGACTAGCGGGGGGTGGTGAGACCCAGTACTTC.

V and J are TRBV18 and TRBJ1-5; a weak D match, TRBD1 (5 bases). V gave up 3 bases and J gave up 7 bases, with 13 bases separating them. The CDR3 has 14 amino acids. Germline V gene data show CDR1 as KGHSH and CDR2 as LQKENI. CDR3 in amino acids: CASSPGGDWQPQHF. The CDR3 DNA reads TGTGCCAGCTCACCGGGGGGTGACTGGCAGCCCCAGCATTTT.

This rearrangement joins TRBV12-3 or TRBV12-4 to TRBJ2-1, with 7 bases identical to TRBD1. V was pared by 6 bases and J by 8 bases, with 7 bases of the junction left unmatched. The CDR3 is 13 amino acids. DNA for the CDR3: TGTGCCAGCAGAACCGACAGGGTGGATGAGCAGTTCTTC. Translated, it gives CASRTDRVDEQFF.

A word on this clone: This CDR3 is also generated by other DNA sequences in the sample. This chain links TRBV5-1 with TRBJ2-1; D unresolved. The V gene lost 0 bases and the J gene lost 0 bases, with 7 bases spanning the gap. The CDR3 runs to 15 residues. Per germline, CDR1 SGHRS and CDR2 YFSETQ. In DNA, the CDR3 is TGCGCCAGCAGCTTGGGGGCTCGCTCCTACAATGAGCAGTTCTTC. Translated, it gives CASSLGARSYNEQFF.

The count of this clone is one. The germline gene is not matched at one end of the junction; a read error may be the cause. The chain recombines TRBV6-1 with TRBJ1-5; the D gene is possibly TRBD1 (5 bases). The length of the CDR3 is 14 residues. Germline loops: CDR1 MNHNS, CDR2 SASEGT. The CDR3 protein is CVSSEGDYNQPQHF. In nucleotides, the CDR3 is TGTGTCAGCAGTGAAGGGGACTACAATCAGCCCCAGCATTTT.

The chain carries TRBV6-6 and TRBJ1-5, with D possibly TRBD1 on 6 matching bases. CDR1 and CDR2 from the germline V gene are MNHNY and SVGAGI (reference sequence). The CDR3 runs to 15 residues. V was shortened by 5 bases and J by 4 bases, with 15 bases between the two germline ends. CDR3 sequence: CASSPGQGRNQPQHF. DNA of the CDR3: TGTGCCAGCAGTCCCGGCCAGGGGCGAAATCAGCCCCAGCATTTT.

The chain has TRBV30 and TRBJ1-6; D not resolved. Germline CDR1 reads GTSNPN; CDR2 reads SVGIG (reference sequence). CDR3 length: 12 residues. Trimming cost V 4 bases and J 7 bases, with 8 bases left between them. This chain's CDR3 is CAWNSRNSPLHF. CDR3 nucleotides: TGTGCCTGGAACAGTAGAAATTCACCCCTCCACTTT.

This chain joins TRBV2 and TRBJ1-2, with no clear D. The CDR3 length is 13 residues. V shed 7 bases and J shed 0 bases, with 9 bases lying between them. Germline V gene sequence: CDR1 SNHLY, CDR2 FYNNEI. The CDR3 region has the DNA TGTGCCAGCACAGGCAAACCTAACTATGGCTACACCTTC. It encodes CASTGKPNYGYTF.

The V gene is TRBV10-3, the J gene TRBJ1-1; 7 bases map to TRBD1. CDR3 length equals 15 residues. Germline V gene data show CDR1 as ENHRY and CDR2 as SYGVKD. Germline trimming cut 6 bases from V and 2 bases from J; bases unmatched to any gene: 9. The CDR3 bases are TGTGCCATCAGGAATCCGGGACAGCTCAACACTGAAGCTTTCTTT. Translation: CAIRNPGQLNTEAFF.

The chain employs TRBV19 and TRBJ1-1; D is ambiguous. V lost 5 bases and J lost 7, with 14 bases in between. This CDR3 is 13 amino acids long. CDR1 and CDR2 from the germline V gene are LNHDA and SQIVND (reference sequence). This CDR3 is CASSPPDLSEAFF. For the CDR3, the DNA is TGTGCCAGTAGTCCCCCCGATCTTAGTGAAGCTTTCTTT.

The chain joins TRBV14 to TRBJ2-7, with 11 nucleotides matching TRBD2. Germline-derived CDR1 and CDR2 are SGHDN and FVKESK. CDR3 length: 16 amino acids. Trimming at V came to 6 bases and at J to 5 bases, leaving 12 bases not matched to a gene. CDR3 loop: CASSQPGLADRDEQYF. In DNA form, the CDR3 reads TGTGCCAGCAGTCAGCCGGGACTAGCGGACCGCGACGAGCAGTACTTC.

The chain recombines TRBV27 with TRBJ1-6; D possibly corresponds to TRBD1 (6 bases). The CDR3 spans 16 residues. Germline assignment: CDR1 MNHEY and CDR2 SMNVEV (reference sequence). V lost 5 bases to trimming and J lost 8 bases, with 19 bases between them. This CDR3 is CASSPLPPGDDSPLHF. Here the CDR3 DNA reads TGTGCCAGCAGTCCCCTCCCCCCAGGGGACGATTCACCCCTCCACTTT.

This sequence joins TRBV2 and TRBJ2-5; 9 nucleotides match TRBD2. The junction had 9 bases not matched to a gene; V was cut back by 3 bases and J by 4 bases. Germline CDR1 is SNHLY and CDR2 is FYNNEI. The CDR3 loop spans 16 amino acids. The CDR3 spells CASSEGVASGVETQYF. The DNA for the CDR3 is TGTGCCAGCAGTGAGGGGGTGGCTAGCGGGGTAGAGACCCAGTACTTC.

V usage is TRBV5-4 and J usage is TRBJ2-1; D perhaps matches TRBD2 (7 bases). The CDR3 sequence is 16 residues long. The V gene lost 6 bases and the J gene lost 10 bases, with 26 bases spanning the gap. The germline CDR1 and CDR2 sequences are SGHNT and YYREEE (reference sequence). DNA for the CDR3: TGTGCCAGCACCTGGGGGGGCGGGGGTCCCGTCGGCGAGCAGTTCTTC. Translated, it gives CASTWGGGGPVGEQFF.

The rearrangement uses TRBV7-9 and TRBJ2-7; D might be TRBD2 (6 bases). Germline loops: CDR1 SEHNR, CDR2 FQNEAQ (reference sequence). CDR3 length: 16 amino acids. V gave up 2 bases and J gave up 5 bases, with 19 bases separating them. The CDR3 protein is CASSLRVSGRGDEQYF. The CDR3 coding sequence is TGTGCCAGCAGCTTAAGGGTTTCGGGGCGGGGCGACGAGCAGTACTTC.

The chain uses TRBV19 and TRBJ2-2; 10 bases line up with TRBD1. The CDR3 covers 15 residues. Losses at the gene ends were 6 bases for V and 7 bases for J; bases not matched to a gene: 8. From germline, CDR1 is LNHDA and CDR2 SQIVND (reference sequence). The CDR3 DNA is TGTGCCAGTAGCCGACAGGGGGCAAGTGGCGGGGAGCTGTTTTTT. Translation gives CASSRQGASGGELFF.